Shown below are 14 T cell receptor beta chains from a single sample sequenced in a study of cytomegalovirus exposure and HLA in healthy donors. With 60 Vbeta and 13 Jbeta primers, the PCR was carried out. Sequenced by immunoSEQ multiplex PCR; TCRdb stores in-frame clones only, minus some. The sample consists of some 110,000 clones, 75% to 85% of them appearing once. The sample consisted of PBMCs. The origin of the receptors is a man aged 30 to 45 in good health and CMV-seronegative.

The chain combines TRBV28 with TRBJ1-2, with 10 bases identical to TRBD1. Germline V gene data show CDR1 as MDHEN and CDR2 as SYDVKM. The CDR3 loop spans 15 amino acids. J lost 9 bases, V lost 1 base, and 8 bases had no gene match. DNA for the CDR3: TGTGCCAGCAGTTTATCAGGGACAGGGGCTTATAGCTACACCTTC. Its translation is CASSLSGTGAYSYTF.

Here the CDR3 DNA reads TGTGCCAGCAGTTACTCCACAGGGGGAGCTTTCTTT. Amino acids: CASSYSTGGAFF. The chain uses TRBV6-6 and TRBJ1-1, with 8 nucleotides matching TRBD1. V lost 0 bases to trimming and J lost 10 bases; unmatched junction nucleotides: 1. The length of the CDR3 is 12 residues. The germline gives CDR1 MNHNY, CDR2 SVGAGI (reference sequence).

V is TRBV7-9 and J is TRBJ2-7; TRBD1 matches 9 bases. CDR1 is SEHNR, CDR2 FQNEAQ, per germline (reference sequence). This CDR3 is 15 amino acids long. V shed 5 bases, J shed 4 bases, and the junction held 9 bases outside the gene matches. CDR3 DNA sequence: TGTGCCAGCAGCCCTGGGACAGGGCAAAATTACGAGCAGTACTTC. This sequence encodes CASSPGTGQNYEQYF.

This rearrangement joins TRBV25-1 to TRBJ2-3; possible D gene TRBD2, 6 bases. This CDR3 comprises 14 residues. Deletions cut 7 bases from V and 3 bases from J, with 14 bases between. Germline V gene data show CDR1 as MGHDK and CDR2 as SYGVNS. As DNA, the CDR3 is TGTGCCAGCACCCCGGGGGTAGTTACAGATACGCAGTATTTT. This translates into CASTPGVVTDTQYF. Full variable domain (rest looked up from reference TRBV25-1 and TRBJ2-3): EADIYQTPRYLVIGTGKKITLECSQTMGHDKMYWYQQDPGMELHLIHYSYGVNSTEKGDLSSESTVSRIRTEHFPLTLESARPSHTSQYLCASTPGVVTDTQYFGPGTRLTVL.

V and J are TRBV5-5 and TRBJ2-3, with D maybe TRBD1 (5 bases). With 0 bases removed from V and 6 bases from J, the gap between germline ends came to 11 bases. Per germline, CDR1 SGHKS and CDR2 YYEKEE (reference sequence). The CDR3 is 14 amino acids. In DNA form, the CDR3 reads TGTGCCAGCAGCTTGGAGACCAACAGGGATACGCAGTATTTT. It encodes CASSLETNRDTQYF. Supplemented by reference TRBV5-5 and TRBJ2-3, the full variable domain reads DAGVTQSPTHLIKTRGQQVTLRCSPISGHKSVSWYQQVLGQGPQFIFQYYEKEERGRGNFPDRFSARQFPNYSSELNVNALLLGDSALYLCASSLETNRDTQYFGPGTRLTVL.

On this clone itself: An end of the junction does not agree with germline; a read error may underlie this. The chain joins TRBV6-5 to TRBJ2-7; no clear D gene. CDR3 length: 14 residues. Germline loops: CDR1 MNHEY, CDR2 SVGAGI. The CDR3 DNA follows: TGTGCCAGCAGTTGGGCAGGTAACTCCTACGAGCAGCACTTC. Translating gives CASSWAGNSYEQHF.

V is TRBV7-2 and J is TRBJ2-1; 14 bases fit TRBD2. The CDR3 consists of 15 residues. Losses at the gene ends were 5 bases for V and 8 bases for J; bases not matched to a gene: 5. CDR1 and CDR2 (germline): SGHTA, FQGNSA. The CDR3 region has the DNA TGTGCCAGCAGCCCGAGACTAGCGGGGGGGGATGAGCAGTTCTTC. Amino acids: CASSPRLAGGDEQFF.

The chain uses TRBV7-8 and TRBJ1-1; TRBD1 agrees at 8 bases. CDR1 and CDR2 from the germline V gene are SGHVS and FQNEAQ. V lost 5 bases and J lost 4; bases outside the gene matches: 9. The CDR3 is 15 residues long. CDR3 amino acids: CASSEYGQGGTEAFF. In nucleotides, the CDR3 is TGTGCCAGCAGCGAATACGGACAGGGCGGCACTGAAGCTTTCTTT.

The V call is TRBV5-1, the J call TRBJ2-5; D not resolved. Germline loops: CDR1 SGHRS, CDR2 YFSETQ. With 1 base removed from V and 4 bases from J, the gap between germline ends came to 14 bases. This CDR3 contains 15 residues. CDR3 loop: CASSLTVATRETQYF. CDR3 bases: TGCGCCAGCAGCTTGACTGTAGCTACAAGAGAGACCCAGTACTTC. Full variable domain (missing parts from reference TRBV5-1 and TRBJ2-5): KAGVTQTPRYLIKTRGQQVTLSCSPISGHRSVSWYQQTPGQGLQFLFEYFSETQRNKGNFPGRFSGRQFSNSRSEMNVSTLELGDSALYLCASSLTVATRETQYFGPGTRLLVL.

CDR3 DNA sequence: TGTGCCAGCAGCTCAGGACAGAAGGTTTCCGAAAAACTGTTTTTT. Encoded protein: CASSSGQKVSEKLFF. The chain links TRBV7-2 to TRBJ1-4; D possibly corresponds to TRBD1 (6 bases). V shed 4 bases and J shed 8 bases, with 17 bases lying between them. Germline V gene lookup returns CDR1 SGHTA and CDR2 FQGNSA. The CDR3 is 15 residues long.

The chain recombines TRBV27 with TRBJ1-2, with a tentative D call TRBD1 (5 bases). The CDR3 covers 15 residues. The germline V and J ends were trimmed by 6 bases and 0 bases, with 14 bases remaining between them. Germline V lookup: CDR1 MNHEY, CDR2 SMNVEV (reference sequence). The CDR3 protein is CASRDQGEANYGYTF. DNA of the CDR3: TGTGCCAGCAGAGATCAAGGGGAAGCTAACTATGGCTACACCTTC.

The genes are TRBV4-1 and TRBJ2-5; TRBD2 matches 11 bases. CDR3 length equals 19 residues. CDR1 and CDR2 (germline): MGHRA, YSYEKL. V shed 0 bases and J 0 bases; nucleotides not matched to a gene: 9. Here the CDR3 reads CASSQDSILGLADQETQYF. CDR3 coding DNA: TGCGCCAGCAGCCAAGATTCAATCCTGGGACTAGCGGACCAAGAGACCCAGTACTTC.

The V gene is TRBV19, the J gene TRBJ2-7, with TRBD1 identical over 10 bases. Per the germline V gene, CDR1 is LNHDA and CDR2 is SQIVND (reference sequence). The ends lost 4 bases at V and 1 base at J; junction bases unmatched: 4. CDR3 length: 15 amino acids. CDR3 coding DNA: TGTGCCAGTAGTACGCCGGGACAGGGGTCCTACGAGCAGTACTTC. Translating it yields CASSTPGQGSYEQYF.

The chain has TRBV11-3 and TRBJ1-1; 10 bases line up with TRBD1. Germline CDR1 reads SGHNT; CDR2 reads YENEEA. The CDR3 has 14 residues. With 1 base clipped from V and 11 bases from J, the junction kept 7 bases outside the gene matches. The CDR3 region is CASSLGTGTGVAFF. CDR3 DNA sequence: TGTGCCAGCAGCTTAGGAACCGGGACAGGGGTTGCTTTCTTT.